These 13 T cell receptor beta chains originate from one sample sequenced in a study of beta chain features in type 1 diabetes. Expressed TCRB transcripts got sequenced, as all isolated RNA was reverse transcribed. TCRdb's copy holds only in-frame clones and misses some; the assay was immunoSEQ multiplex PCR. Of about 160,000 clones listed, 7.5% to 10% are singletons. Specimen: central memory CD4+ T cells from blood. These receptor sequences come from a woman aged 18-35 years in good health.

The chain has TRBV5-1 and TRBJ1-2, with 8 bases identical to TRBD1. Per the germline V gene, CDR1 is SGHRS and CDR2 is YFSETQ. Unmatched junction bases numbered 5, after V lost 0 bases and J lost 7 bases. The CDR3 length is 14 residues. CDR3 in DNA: TGCGCCAGCAGCTTGGCCCAGGGGGCAGGTGGCTACACCTTC. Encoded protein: CASSLAQGAGGYTF.

The CDR3, as DNA: TGCGCCAGCAGTTGGGACAGCTCGCAGGCAGATACGCAGTATTTT. This translates into CASSWDSSQADTQYF. The chain combines TRBV5-1 with TRBJ2-3, with 7 bases matching TRBD1. The CDR3 contains 15 residues. The germline CDR1 and CDR2 sequences are SGHRS and YFSETQ. V was pared by 5 bases and J by 4 bases, with 10 bases of the junction left unmatched.

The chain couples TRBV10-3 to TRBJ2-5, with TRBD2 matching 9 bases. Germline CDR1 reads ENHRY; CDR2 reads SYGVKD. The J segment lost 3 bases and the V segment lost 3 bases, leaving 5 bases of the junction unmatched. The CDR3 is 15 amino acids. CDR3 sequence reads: CAISEEERGEETQYF. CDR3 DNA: TGTGCCATCAGTGAAGAGGAGCGGGGGGAAGAGACCCAGTACTTC.

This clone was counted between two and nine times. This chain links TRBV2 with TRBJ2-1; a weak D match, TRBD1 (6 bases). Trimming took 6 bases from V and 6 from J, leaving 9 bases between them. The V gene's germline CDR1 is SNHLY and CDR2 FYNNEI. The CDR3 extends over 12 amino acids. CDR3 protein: CASSATGNEQFF. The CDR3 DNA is TGTGCCAGCAGCGCGACAGGCAATGAGCAGTTCTTC.

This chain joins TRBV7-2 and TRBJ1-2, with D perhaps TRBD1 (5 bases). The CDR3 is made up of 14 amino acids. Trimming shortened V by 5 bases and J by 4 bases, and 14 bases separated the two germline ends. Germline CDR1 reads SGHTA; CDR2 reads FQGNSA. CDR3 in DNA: TGTGCCAGCAGCCCCGAGACAGCCGTCTATGGCTACACCTTC. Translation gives CASSPETAVYGYTF.

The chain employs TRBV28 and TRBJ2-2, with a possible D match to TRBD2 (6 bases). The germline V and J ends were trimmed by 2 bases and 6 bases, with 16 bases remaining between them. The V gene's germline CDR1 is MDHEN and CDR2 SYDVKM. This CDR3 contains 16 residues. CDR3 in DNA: TGTGCCAGCAGTTTAGGGGGGACCGTGAAACCCGGGGAGCTGTTTTTT. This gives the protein CASSLGGTVKPGELFF.

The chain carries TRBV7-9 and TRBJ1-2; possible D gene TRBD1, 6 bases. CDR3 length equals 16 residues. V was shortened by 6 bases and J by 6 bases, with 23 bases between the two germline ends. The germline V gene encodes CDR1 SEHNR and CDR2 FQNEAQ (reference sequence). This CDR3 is CASRSGTRKGSDGYTF. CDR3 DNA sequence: TGTGCCAGCAGGTCCGGGACAAGAAAGGGGTCCGATGGCTACACCTTC.

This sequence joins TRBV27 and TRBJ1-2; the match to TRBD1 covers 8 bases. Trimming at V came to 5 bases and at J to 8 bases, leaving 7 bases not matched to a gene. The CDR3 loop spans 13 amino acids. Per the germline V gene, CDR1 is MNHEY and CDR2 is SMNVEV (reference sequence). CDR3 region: CASSVPGGRGYTF. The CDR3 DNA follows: TGTGCCAGCAGTGTCCCAGGGGGCCGGGGCTACACCTTC.

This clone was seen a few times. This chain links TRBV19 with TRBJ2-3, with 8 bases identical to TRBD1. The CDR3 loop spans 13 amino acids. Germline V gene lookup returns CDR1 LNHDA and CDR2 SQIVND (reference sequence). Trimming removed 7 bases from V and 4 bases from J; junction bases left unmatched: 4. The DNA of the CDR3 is TGTGCCAGTAAGGACAGGGCGGCAGATACGCAGTATTTT. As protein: CASKDRAADTQYF.

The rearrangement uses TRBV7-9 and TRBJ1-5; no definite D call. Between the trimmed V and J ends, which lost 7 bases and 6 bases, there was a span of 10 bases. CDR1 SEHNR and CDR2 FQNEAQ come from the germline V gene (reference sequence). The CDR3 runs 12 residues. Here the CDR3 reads CASTIPGQPQHF. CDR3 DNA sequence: TGTGCCAGCACCATCCCGGGTCAGCCCCAGCATTTT.

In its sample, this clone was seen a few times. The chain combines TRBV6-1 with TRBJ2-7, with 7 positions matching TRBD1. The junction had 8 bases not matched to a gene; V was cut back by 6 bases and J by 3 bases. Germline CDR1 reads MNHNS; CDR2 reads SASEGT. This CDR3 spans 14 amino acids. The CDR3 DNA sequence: TGTGCCAGCAGCGAAACCGGGACAGTCTACGAGCAGTACTTC. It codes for CASSETGTVYEQYF.

This CDR3 is CASSQGFRGNEQFF. Here the CDR3 DNA reads TGCGCCAGCAGCCAAGGGTTCCGAGGGAATGAGCAGTTCTTC. The chain employs TRBV4-1 and TRBJ2-1; tentatively, D is TRBD2 (5 bases). The CDR3 spans 14 residues. Trimming took 1 base from V and 7 from J, leaving 11 bases between them. Germline CDR1 and CDR2: MGHRA and YSYEKL.

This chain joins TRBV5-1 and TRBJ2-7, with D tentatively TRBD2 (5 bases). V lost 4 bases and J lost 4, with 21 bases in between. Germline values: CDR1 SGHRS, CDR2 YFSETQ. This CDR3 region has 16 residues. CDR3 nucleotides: TGCGCCAGCAGCCCGAGGACGTTGGCGGGCGGATACGAGCAGTACTTC. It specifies CASSPRTLAGGYEQYF.